Given below is one TCR beta chain in context. The data stem from a study of shared clonotypes between healthy human individuals. Using immunoSEQ multiplex PCR, the repertoire was profiled, and TCRdb retains in-frame clones only, with some absent. Here the sample spans about 580,000 clones, 95% to 98% being singletons. Positively selected for CCR7, the CD45RO-negative cells used as naive CD8 cells excluded terminally differentiated effector memory CD45RA+ cells. V lost 4 bases, J lost 5 bases, and 8 bases stayed unmatched. The CDR3 consists of 15 residues. From germline, CDR1 is MNHNY and CDR2 SVGAGI (reference sequence).

The gene calls are TRBV6-6 and TRBJ2-5; 9 bases map to TRBD1. This TCR derives from a man between 25 and 39 years old in good health. Input material: naive CD8+ T cells sorted from blood. The CDR3 sequence: CASSSPTGGHETQYF. Here the CDR3 DNA reads TGTGCCAGCAGTTCGCCTACAGGGGGCCATGAGACCCAGTACTTC.